These T cell receptor beta chains were read from a single sample in a study of persistence of HIV-infected CD4 T cells. Antigens for these TCRs are unknown. TCRdb's copy holds only in-frame clones and misses some; the assay was immunoSEQ multiplex PCR. The data contain 50,000 to 65,000 clones, over 60% of them singletons. The specimen was CD4+ T cells sorted from PBMCs after roughly 18-hour stimulation, collected from a patient who received antiretroviral therapy. The origin of the receptors is an adult man with HIV who was CMV-seropositive. Each CDR3 is given with its conserved first and last residue. The order of the fields is CDR3 protein, CDR3 DNA, D gene, J gene, CDR3 length, V gene, clone size. D genes are given only for firm matches. Only some rows state a clone size, as once, few, many or a class for expanded clones.

CDR3aa: CASSPSGWDNQPQHF
CDR3nt: TGTGCCAGTAGTCCTTCAGGGTGGGACAATCAGCCCCAGCATTTT
d_gene: -
j_gene: TRBJ1-5
len: 15
v_gene: TRBV19
abundance: -

CDR3aa: CASSPPGSSNIQYF
CDR3nt: TGCGCCAGCAGCCCCCCGGGGTCCAGTAACATTCAGTACTTC
d_gene: -
j_gene: TRBJ2-4
len: 14
v_gene: TRBV4-1
abundance: -

CDR3aa: CASSGGLLRANEKLFF
CDR3nt: TGTGCCAGCAGCGGGGGACTTTTAAGGGCTAATGAAAAACTGTTTTTT
d_gene: -
j_gene: TRBJ1-4
len: 16
v_gene: TRBV9
abundance: few

CDR3aa: CASSPAGDRDKYF
CDR3nt: TGCGCCAGCAGCCCGGCCGGGGACAGGGACAAGTATTTT
d_gene: TRBD1
j_gene: TRBJ2-3
len: 13
v_gene: TRBV5-1
abundance: -

CDR3aa: CASSLKGSTEAFF
CDR3nt: TGTGCCAGCAGTTTAAAGGGGAGCACTGAAGCTTTCTTT
d_gene: -
j_gene: TRBJ1-1
len: 13
v_gene: TRBV12-3/TRBV12-4
abundance: -

CDR3aa: CSASPGRGQISTNEKLFF
CDR3nt: TGCAGTGCTAGTCCTGGCAGGGGGCAAATTTCAACTAATGAAAAACTGTTTTTT
d_gene: TRBD1
j_gene: TRBJ1-4
len: 18
v_gene: TRBV20-1
abundance: few

CDR3aa: CASSLTLTQGYTF
CDR3nt: TGCGCCAGCAGTTTAACTCTCACGCAGGGCTACACCTTC
d_gene: -
j_gene: TRBJ1-2
len: 13
v_gene: TRBV10-1
abundance: -

CDR3aa: CASSFGESTDTQYF
CDR3nt: TGTGCCAGCAGCTTCGGGGAGTCGACAGATACGCAGTATTTT
d_gene: -
j_gene: TRBJ2-3
len: 14
v_gene: TRBV5-6
abundance: -

CDR3aa: CATSRDPRDEQYF
CDR3nt: TGTGCCACCAGCAGAGACCCCCGTGACGAGCAGTACTTC
d_gene: -
j_gene: TRBJ2-7
len: 13
v_gene: TRBV15
abundance: -

CDR3aa: CASRPGGSYEQYF
CDR3nt: TGTGCCAGCAGACCGGGGGGCTCCTACGAGCAGTACTTC
d_gene: TRBD2
j_gene: TRBJ2-7
len: 13
v_gene: TRBV2
abundance: few

CDR3aa: CASRGRTGGNQPQHF
CDR3nt: TGTGCCAGCAGGGGTCGGACAGGGGGCAATCAGCCCCAGCATTTT
d_gene: TRBD1
j_gene: TRBJ1-5
len: 15
v_gene: TRBV6-5
abundance: -

CDR3aa: CASSVEGSPLHF
CDR3nt: TGTGCCAGCAGCGTAGAAGGCTCACCCCTCCACTTT
d_gene: -
j_gene: TRBJ1-6
len: 12
v_gene: TRBV9
abundance: -

CDR3aa: CSGSRTGQSGNTIYF
CDR3nt: TGCAGCGGGTCACGAACCGGACAGTCTGGAAACACCATATATTTT
d_gene: -
j_gene: TRBJ1-3
len: 15
v_gene: TRBV29-1
abundance: -

CDR3aa: CASNGGLNYGYTF
CDR3nt: TGTGCCAGTAACGGGGGGCTGAACTATGGCTACACCTTC
d_gene: -
j_gene: TRBJ1-2
len: 13
v_gene: TRBV19
abundance: -

CDR3aa: CASSPVGAAGANVLTF
CDR3nt: TGTGCCAGCAGCCCGGTAGGGGCAGCTGGGGCCAACGTCCTGACTTTC
d_gene: -
j_gene: TRBJ2-6
len: 16
v_gene: TRBV3-1/TRBV3-2
abundance: -

CDR3aa: CASSFSTGDNEQFF
CDR3nt: TGTGCCAGCAGCTTTTCGACAGGGGACAATGAGCAGTTCTTC
d_gene: TRBD1
j_gene: TRBJ2-1
len: 14
v_gene: TRBV7-6
abundance: -

CDR3aa: CASSEVAGNNYGYTF
CDR3nt: TGTGCCAGCAGTGAAGTTGCAGGGAATAACTATGGCTACACCTTC
d_gene: -
j_gene: TRBJ1-2
len: 15
v_gene: TRBV6-1
abundance: once

CDR3aa: CANNSTGAEGVYNEQFF
CDR3nt: TGTGCCAATAACTCGACAGGGGCGGAGGGGGTCTACAATGAGCAGTTCTTC
d_gene: TRBD1
j_gene: TRBJ2-1
len: 17
v_gene: TRBV6-4
abundance: -

CDR3aa: CASSWTDPTDTQYF
CDR3nt: TGTGCCAGCAGTTGGACAGACCCTACAGATACGCAGTATTTT
d_gene: -
j_gene: TRBJ2-3
len: 14
v_gene: TRBV6-6
abundance: -

CDR3aa: CASSPGQDTIYF
CDR3nt: TGTGCCAGCAGTCCCGGTCAGGACACCATATATTTT
d_gene: -
j_gene: TRBJ1-3
len: 12
v_gene: TRBV12-3/TRBV12-4
abundance: -

CDR3aa: CASSPRIFGQNPNTGELFF
CDR3nt: TGTGCCAGCTCACCAAGGATTTTCGGACAAAATCCGAACACCGGGGAGCTGTTTTTT
d_gene: -
j_gene: TRBJ2-2
len: 19
v_gene: TRBV18
abundance: few

CDR3aa: CASSLFTGNHNEQFF
CDR3nt: TGTGCCAGCAGCTTGTTTACAGGGAATCACAATGAGCAGTTCTTC
d_gene: -
j_gene: TRBJ2-1
len: 15
v_gene: TRBV7-8
abundance: -

CDR3aa: CASSPDISGNTIYF
CDR3nt: TGTGCCAGCAGTCCTGACATAAGTGGAAACACCATATATTTT
d_gene: -
j_gene: TRBJ1-3
len: 14
v_gene: TRBV6-5
abundance: once

CDR3aa: CASRLGSGTDTQYF
CDR3nt: TGTGCCAGCAGACTAGGGTCAGGGACAGATACGCAGTATTTT
d_gene: -
j_gene: TRBJ2-3
len: 14
v_gene: TRBV6-6
abundance: few

CDR3aa: CASSPGTETYEQYF
CDR3nt: TGTGCCAGCAGCCCGGGGACAGAAACCTACGAGCAGTACTTC
d_gene: TRBD1
j_gene: TRBJ2-7
len: 14
v_gene: TRBV3-1/TRBV3-2
abundance: medium-sized

CDR3aa: CASSLWGQLLIKPQHF
CDR3nt: TGTGCCAGCAGTTTATGGGGACAGCTGCTTATCAAACCCCAGCATTTT
d_gene: TRBD1
j_gene: TRBJ1-5
len: 16
v_gene: TRBV28
abundance: -

CDR3aa: CASSLGASSYNSPLHF
CDR3nt: TGCGCCAGCAGCTTGGGAGCTAGCTCCTATAATTCACCCCTCCACTTT
d_gene: -
j_gene: TRBJ1-6
len: 16
v_gene: TRBV5-1
abundance: -

CDR3aa: CASSVSSNSPLHF
CDR3nt: TGTGCCAGCAGTGTTAGCAGCAATTCACCCCTCCACTTT
d_gene: -
j_gene: TRBJ1-6
len: 13
v_gene: TRBV2
abundance: -

CDR3aa: CASSQASGGGSSYEQYF
CDR3nt: TGTGCCAGCAGCCAAGCCAGCGGGGGGGGGAGCTCCTACGAGCAGTACTTC
d_gene: TRBD2
j_gene: TRBJ2-7
len: 17
v_gene: TRBV3-1/TRBV3-2
abundance: -

CDR3aa: CASSWRQDYEQYF
CDR3nt: TGTGCCAGCAGTTGGCGACAGGACTACGAGCAGTACTTC
d_gene: -
j_gene: TRBJ2-7
len: 13
v_gene: TRBV12-3/TRBV12-4
abundance: -

CDR3aa: CASSLKGKVTNQPQHF
CDR3nt: TGTGCCAGCAGCTTGAAAGGAAAGGTAACGAATCAGCCCCAGCATTTT
d_gene: -
j_gene: TRBJ1-5
len: 16
v_gene: TRBV5-6
abundance: -

CDR3aa: CASSIEGTAVREQYF
CDR3nt: TGTGCCAGTAGTATTGAGGGGACAGCGGTTCGGGAGCAGTACTTC
d_gene: TRBD1
j_gene: TRBJ2-7
len: 15
v_gene: TRBV19
abundance: -

CDR3aa: CAISEDVKRHYEQYF
CDR3nt: TGTGCCATCAGTGAGGACGTAAAGAGGCATTACGAGCAGTACTTC
d_gene: -
j_gene: TRBJ2-7
len: 15
v_gene: TRBV10-3
abundance: -

CDR3aa: CASSLQANYGYTF
CDR3nt: TGTGCCAGCAGTTTGCAGGCTAACTATGGCTACACCTTC
d_gene: -
j_gene: TRBJ1-2
len: 13
v_gene: TRBV27
abundance: -

CDR3aa: CASSPEKSNSGANVLTF
CDR3nt: TGCGCCAGCAGCCCTGAAAAGTCCAATTCTGGGGCCAACGTCCTGACTTTC
d_gene: -
j_gene: TRBJ2-6
len: 17
v_gene: TRBV5-1
abundance: -

CDR3aa: CASSLWGGRKSSYNEQFF
CDR3nt: TGTGCCAGCAGCCTATGGGGAGGGCGGAAGAGCTCCTACAATGAGCAGTTCTTC
d_gene: TRBD2
j_gene: TRBJ2-1
len: 18
v_gene: TRBV27
abundance: -

CDR3aa: CASSPQAGNQPQHF
CDR3nt: TGTGCCAGCAGCCCCCAGGCTGGGAATCAGCCCCAGCATTTT
d_gene: -
j_gene: TRBJ1-5
len: 14
v_gene: TRBV3-1/TRBV3-2
abundance: few

CDR3aa: CASSVLPRLDTQYF
CDR3nt: TGTGCCAGCAGTGTTCTCCCGCGGTTAGATACGCAGTATTTT
d_gene: -
j_gene: TRBJ2-3
len: 14
v_gene: TRBV2
abundance: -

CDR3aa: CASSDEKLFF
CDR3nt: TGTGCCAGCAGTGACGAAAAACTGTTTTTT
d_gene: -
j_gene: TRBJ1-4
len: 10
v_gene: TRBV2
abundance: -

CDR3aa: CASRLTDRAYGYTF
CDR3nt: TGTGCCAGCAGACTAACGGACAGGGCCTATGGCTACACCTTC
d_gene: TRBD1
j_gene: TRBJ1-2
len: 14
v_gene: TRBV28
abundance: once

CDR3aa: CASSSTREQYF
CDR3nt: TGTGCCAGCAGCTCGACCCGAGAGCAGTACTTC
d_gene: -
j_gene: TRBJ2-7
len: 11
v_gene: TRBV5-5
abundance: -

CDR3aa: CASSSGTRENYGYTF
CDR3nt: TGTGCCAGTAGTAGTGGAACGAGGGAGAACTATGGCTACACCTTC
d_gene: -
j_gene: TRBJ1-2
len: 15
v_gene: TRBV19
abundance: -

CDR3aa: CASSQRDAELYGYTF
CDR3nt: TGTGCCAGCAGCCAACGGGACGCGGAACTCTATGGCTACACCTTC
d_gene: -
j_gene: TRBJ1-2
len: 15
v_gene: TRBV14
abundance: -

CDR3aa: CASSYTDSLQEQFF
CDR3nt: TGTGCCAGCAGTTACACCGACTCTTTGCAAGAGCAGTTCTTC
d_gene: -
j_gene: TRBJ2-1
len: 14
v_gene: TRBV6-5
abundance: few

CDR3aa: CASSQEGRHLYGYTF
CDR3nt: TGTGCCAGCAGCCAAGAGGGCAGACATCTCTATGGCTACACCTTC
d_gene: -
j_gene: TRBJ1-2
len: 15
v_gene: TRBV3-1/TRBV3-2
abundance: -

CDR3aa: CSVIGDSNYGYTF
CDR3nt: TGCAGCGTTATTGGGGACTCTAACTATGGCTACACCTTC
d_gene: -
j_gene: TRBJ1-2
len: 13
v_gene: TRBV29-1
abundance: -

CDR3aa: CASSRARGRGNTEAFF
CDR3nt: TGTGCCAGCAGCCGTGCCAGGGGAAGGGGGAACACTGAAGCTTTCTTT
d_gene: -
j_gene: TRBJ1-1
len: 16
v_gene: TRBV5-4
abundance: -

CDR3aa: CASKRDTEAFF
CDR3nt: TGTGCCAGCAAACGGGACACTGAAGCTTTCTTT
d_gene: -
j_gene: TRBJ1-1
len: 11
v_gene: TRBV2
abundance: -

CDR3aa: CASRTTGQGYNSPLHF
CDR3nt: TGTGCCAGCAGGACGACGGGTCAAGGTTATAATTCACCCCTCCACTTT
d_gene: -
j_gene: TRBJ1-6
len: 16
v_gene: TRBV28
abundance: -

CDR3aa: CASSLGAGTGISSYNEQFF
CDR3nt: TGTGCCAGCAGCTTGGGAGCGGGGACAGGGATTTCCTCCTACAATGAGCAGTTCTTC
d_gene: TRBD1
j_gene: TRBJ2-1
len: 19
v_gene: TRBV5-4
abundance: -

CDR3aa: CASSARGSGANVLTF
CDR3nt: TGTGCCAGTAGCGCGAGGGGGTCTGGGGCCAACGTCCTGACTTTC
d_gene: -
j_gene: TRBJ2-6
len: 15
v_gene: TRBV19
abundance: -

CDR3aa: CASSPRTGSLYKQYF
CDR3nt: TGTGCCAGTAGTCCCCGGACAGGGTCCCTTTACAAGCAGTACTTC
d_gene: TRBD1
j_gene: TRBJ2-7
len: 15
v_gene: TRBV19
abundance: -

CDR3aa: CASSAGTSGPYEQYF
CDR3nt: TGTGCCAGCTCAGCCGGGACTAGCGGTCCCTACGAGCAGTACTTC
d_gene: TRBD2
j_gene: TRBJ2-7
len: 15
v_gene: TRBV18
abundance: -

CDR3aa: CASVPAGQSYGYTF
CDR3nt: TGTGCCAGCGTCCCCGCTGGACAGTCCTATGGCTACACCTTC
d_gene: -
j_gene: TRBJ1-2
len: 14
v_gene: TRBV6-5
abundance: -